The 5 T cell receptor beta chains in this list originate from one sample, sequenced in a study of cytomegalovirus exposure and HLA in healthy donors. PCR involved 60 Vbeta and 13 Jbeta primers. Libraries were prepared by immunoSEQ multiplex PCR; TCRdb keeps only in-frame clonotypes and omits some of them. The sample gives some 130,000 clones, around 77% of which show up once; around 2% is in the top ten. The sample consisted of PBMCs. These receptors all come from a man younger than 45 in good health and CMV-seronegative.

The CDR3 nucleotides read TGTGCCAGCAGGGGCTACAACGACCAAGAGACCCAGTACTTC. The encoded protein is CASRGYNDQETQYF. The gene calls are TRBV2 and TRBJ2-5; D unresolved. Germline-derived CDR1 and CDR2 are SNHLY and FYNNEI. The CDR3 is 14 residues long. V lost 6 bases, J lost 0 bases, and 11 bases lay in between.

CDR3 loop: CATGGQGWTGELFF. Here the CDR3 DNA reads TGTGCCACCGGCGGACAGGGATGGACCGGGGAGCTGTTTTTT. The chain links TRBV15 to TRBJ2-2, with 8 nucleotides matching TRBD1. V gave up 8 bases and J gave up 5 bases; unmatched junction bases: 7. CDR1 is LNHNV, CDR2 YYDKDF, per germline (reference sequence). The CDR3 covers 14 residues.

The chain joins TRBV7-3 to TRBJ2-5, with D perhaps matching TRBD1 (5 bases). Trimming removed 5 bases from V and 7 bases from J, with 14 bases in between. Germline V gives CDR1 SGHTA, CDR2 FQGTGA. The CDR3 consists of 13 residues. This chain's CDR3 is CASSIQQDGTQYF. DNA for the CDR3: TGTGCCAGCAGCATTCAACAGGACGGGACCCAGTACTTC. Full variable domain (remainder filled in from reference TRBV7-3 and TRBJ2-5): GAGVSQTPSNKVTEKGKYVELRCDPISGHTALYWYRQSLGQGPEFLIYFQGTGAADDSGLPNDRFFAVRPEGSVSTLKIQRTERGDSAVYLCASSIQQDGTQYFGPGTRLLVL.

This clone was found once. CDR3 region: CASRPWGQITHGYTF. The CDR3 DNA reads as TGTGCCAGCCGGCCCTGGGGACAGATCACACATGGCTACACCTTC. The chain combines TRBV6-5 with TRBJ1-2; 7 bases fit TRBD1. V was clipped by 8 bases and J by 6 bases; unmatched bases: 15. Germline CDR1 is MNHEY and CDR2 is SVGAGI. The CDR3 consists of 15 residues.

This clone was seen a few times. This chain connects TRBV5-1 to TRBJ1-3; maybe TRBD1 (6 bases). The CDR3 is 14 residues long. Trimming cost V 4 bases and J 4 bases, with 12 bases left between them. Per germline, CDR1 SGHRS and CDR2 YFSETQ. DNA of the CDR3: TGCGCCAGCAGCCCGAGGACAGACGGAAACACCATATATTTT. As protein: CASSPRTDGNTIYF.